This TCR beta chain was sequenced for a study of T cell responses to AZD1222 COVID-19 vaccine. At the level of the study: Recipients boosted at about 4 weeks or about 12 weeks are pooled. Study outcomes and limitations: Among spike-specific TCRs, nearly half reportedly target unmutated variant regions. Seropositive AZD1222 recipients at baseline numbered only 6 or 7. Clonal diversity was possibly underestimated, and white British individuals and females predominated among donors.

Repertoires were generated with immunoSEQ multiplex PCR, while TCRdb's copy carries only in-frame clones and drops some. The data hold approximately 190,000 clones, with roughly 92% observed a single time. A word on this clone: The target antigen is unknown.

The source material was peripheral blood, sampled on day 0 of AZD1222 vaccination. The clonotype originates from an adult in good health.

The CDR3 DNA reads as TGTGCCAGCAGCGTAGAGTACGGAGCCTACGAGCAGTACTTC. This sequence encodes CASSVEYGAYEQYF. The rearrangement links TRBV9 to TRBJ2-7; D gene unclear. The CDR3 extends over 14 amino acids. The V end was cut by 0 bases, the J end by 2 bases, with 9 bases between. Germline V lookup: CDR1 SGDLS, CDR2 YYNGEE.